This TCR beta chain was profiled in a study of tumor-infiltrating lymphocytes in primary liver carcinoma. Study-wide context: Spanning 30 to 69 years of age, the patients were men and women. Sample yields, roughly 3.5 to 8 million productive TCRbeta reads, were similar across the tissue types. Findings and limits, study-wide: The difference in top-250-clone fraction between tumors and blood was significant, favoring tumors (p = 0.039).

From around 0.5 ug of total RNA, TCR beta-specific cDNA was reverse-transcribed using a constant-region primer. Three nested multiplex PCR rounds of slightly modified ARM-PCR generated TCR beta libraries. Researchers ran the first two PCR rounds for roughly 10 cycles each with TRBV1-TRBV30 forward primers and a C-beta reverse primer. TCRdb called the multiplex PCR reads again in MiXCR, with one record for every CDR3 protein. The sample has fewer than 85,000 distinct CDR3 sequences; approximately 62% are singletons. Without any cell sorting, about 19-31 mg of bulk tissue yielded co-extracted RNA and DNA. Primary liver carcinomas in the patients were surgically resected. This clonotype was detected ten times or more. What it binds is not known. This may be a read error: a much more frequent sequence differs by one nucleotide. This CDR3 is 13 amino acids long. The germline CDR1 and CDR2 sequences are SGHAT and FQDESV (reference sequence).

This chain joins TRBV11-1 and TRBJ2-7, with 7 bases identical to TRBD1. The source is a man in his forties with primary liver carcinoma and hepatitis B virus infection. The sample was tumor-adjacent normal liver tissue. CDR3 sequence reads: CPSRGKRSYEQYF. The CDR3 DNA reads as TGTCCCAGCAGGGGGAAGCGATCCTACGAGCAGTACTTC.